Shown below are 27 T cell receptor beta chains from a single sample sequenced in a study of cytomegalovirus exposure and HLA in healthy donors. With 60 Vbeta and 13 Jbeta primers, the PCR was carried out. Using immunoSEQ multiplex PCR, the repertoire was profiled, and TCRdb retains in-frame clones only, with some absent. The sample has 150,000 to 200,000 clones, 84% seen once; the top ten hold roughly 5%. The material sequenced was PBMCs. These receptors were collected from a girl under 18 in good health and CMV-seropositive.

The chain recombines TRBV10-3 with TRBJ1-1; 8 bases align to TRBD1. Germline CDR1 reads ENHRY; CDR2 reads SYGVKD. V was pared by 2 bases and J by 1 base, with 3 bases of the junction left unmatched. This CDR3 is 15 amino acids long. CDR3 nucleotide sequence: TGTGCCATCAGTGAGCCCGGGACAGGGAACACTGAAGCTTTCTTT. It codes for CAISEPGTGNTEAFF.

The genes are TRBV5-4 and TRBJ2-1; tentative D call: TRBD2 (5 bases). The CDR3 length is 15 residues. V lost 0 bases, J lost 10 bases, and 17 bases lay in between. Germline-derived CDR1 and CDR2 are SGHNT and YYREEE (reference sequence). As DNA, the CDR3 is TGTGCCAGCAGCTTGGTCTCGCTGGGAGAATCGGAGCAGTTCTTC. Its translation is CASSLVSLGESEQFF.

The genes are TRBV18 and TRBJ2-2; no definite D call. The CDR3 consists of 14 residues. The ends were cut back, 2 bases at V and 4 bases at J, with 8 bases in the middle. From germline, CDR1 is KGHSH and CDR2 LQKENI. The CDR3 loop reads CASSPSTSTGELFF. The CDR3 nucleotides are TGTGCCAGCTCACCATCAACCAGCACCGGGGAGCTGTTTTTT.

The chain couples TRBV12-5 to TRBJ1-1; D possibly corresponds to TRBD1 (5 bases). The CDR3 loop spans 20 amino acids. V lost 0 bases, J lost 0 bases, and 23 bases lay in between. Germline loops: CDR1 LGHNT, CDR2 FRNRAP. The CDR3 spells CASGLVIAGGDSPMNTEAFF. The CDR3 DNA reads as TGTGCTAGTGGTTTGGTAATCGCGGGGGGAGACTCTCCTATGAACACTGAAGCTTTCTTT.

This chain joins TRBV5-1 and TRBJ1-2; 11 nucleotides match TRBD1. Germline CDR1 reads SGHRS; CDR2 reads YFSETQ. This CDR3 is 17 amino acids long. Unmatched junction bases numbered 18, after V lost 7 bases and J lost 7 bases. CDR3 bases: TGCGCCAGCGGGTTCGGGACAGGGGGTACTGCCTTCCTTGGCTACACCTTC. Amino acid sequence: CASGFGTGGTAFLGYTF.

The V call is TRBV5-4, the J call TRBJ1-5; D possibly corresponds to TRBD1 (5 bases). Germline assignment: CDR1 SGHNT and CDR2 YYREEE (reference sequence). CDR3 size: 17 residues. Trimming took off 4 bases at V and 1 base at J, with 18 bases between the two ends. For the CDR3, the DNA is TGTGCCAGCAGCCTTTGGGTGGGGGGGTCAAGCAATCAGCCCCAGCATTTT. Translated: CASSLWVGGSSNQPQHF. Full variable domain (missing parts from reference TRBV5-4 and TRBJ1-5): ETGVTQSPTHLIKTRGQQVTLRCSSQSGHNTVSWYQQALGQGPQFIFQYYREEENGRGNFPPRFSGLQFPNYSSELNVNALELDDSALYLCASSLWVGGSSNQPQHFGDGTRLSIL.

This clone came up a few times. The chain links TRBV12-5 to TRBJ1-1; perhaps TRBD1 as D (6 bases). CDR1 is LGHNT, CDR2 FRNRAP, per germline. The CDR3 runs 16 residues. V was clipped by 1 base and J by 1 base, with 13 bases between them. The CDR3 sequence is CASGLAEGDGNTEAFF. CDR3 DNA: TGTGCTAGTGGTTTGGCAGAGGGGGACGGGAACACTGAAGCTTTCTTT. Full variable domain (outside the CDR3, taken from reference TRBV12-5 and TRBJ1-1): DARVTQTPRHKVTEMGQEVTMRCQPILGHNTVFWYRQTMMQGLELLAYFRNRAPLDDSGMPKDRFSAEMPDATLATLKIQPSEPRDSAVYFCASGLAEGDGNTEAFFGQGTRLTVV.

V usage is TRBV30 and J usage is TRBJ2-5, with 13 bases lining up with TRBD2. This CDR3 contains 16 residues. The germline gives CDR1 GTSNPN, CDR2 SVGIG (reference sequence). After removal of 1 base from V and 5 bases from J, the junction contained 7 bases not matched to a gene. The CDR3 DNA is TGTGCCTGGAGTGACCGACTAGCGGGGGGCAGGGAGACCCAGTACTTC. Translated, it gives CAWSDRLAGGRETQYF.

The V and J genes are TRBV19 and TRBJ1-1, with unresolved D. Germline assignment: CDR1 LNHDA and CDR2 SQIVND (reference sequence). The CDR3 extends over 17 amino acids. V gave up 5 bases and J gave up 0 bases, with 19 bases separating them. CDR3 residues: CASSSNRPRRVNTEAFF. CDR3 sequence (DNA): TGTGCCAGTAGTTCCAACCGACCCCGGCGGGTGAACACTGAAGCTTTCTTT.

This sequence joins TRBV2 and TRBJ1-5, with no clear D. The V gene lost 8 bases and the J gene lost 5 bases, with 13 bases spanning the gap. The CDR3 loop spans 13 amino acids. The germline V gene encodes CDR1 SNHLY and CDR2 FYNNEI. CDR3 nucleotide sequence: TGTGCCAGCGTCTCAGAGAGGGATCAGCCCCAGCATTTT. Its protein is CASVSERDQPQHF.

The chain combines TRBV5-1 with TRBJ1-2, with TRBD1 matching 10 bases. This CDR3 has 15 residues. Losses at the gene ends were 4 bases for V and 3 bases for J; bases not matched to a gene: 6. Germline V lookup: CDR1 SGHRS, CDR2 YFSETQ. CDR3 residues: CASSGRTGGYYGYTF. For the CDR3, the DNA is TGCGCCAGCAGCGGAAGGACAGGGGGGTACTATGGCTACACCTTC.

As DNA, the CDR3 is TGTGCCAGCAAACAGTATATGAACACTGAAGCTTTCTTT. Residues: CASKQYMNTEAFF. The chain combines TRBV6-1 with TRBJ1-1; D remains ambiguous. Deletions cut 7 bases from V and 0 bases from J, with 9 bases between. The germline gives CDR1 MNHNS, CDR2 SASEGT. The CDR3 is made up of 13 amino acids.

The CDR3 DNA sequence: TGTGCCAGCAGCTTCCCAGGGTACTCCTACAATGAGCAGTTCTTC. It is translated as CASSFPGYSYNEQFF. This rearrangement joins TRBV7-2 to TRBJ2-1; possible D gene TRBD1, 5 bases. Germline CDR1 reads SGHTA; CDR2 reads FQGNSA. V was shortened by 3 bases and J by 0 bases, with 9 bases between the two germline ends. This CDR3 has 15 residues.

About this clone itself: Germline is not matched at one junction end, which may reflect a read error. The V gene is TRBV7-3, the J gene TRBJ1-1; TRBD1 aligns across 7 bases. The V gene's germline CDR1 is SGHTA and CDR2 FQGTGA. This CDR3 has 14 amino acids. The CDR3 region has the DNA TGTGCCAGCAGCAGATTCGGTATTGACAGGGTCTTTGTCTTT. Its protein is CASSRFGIDRVFVF.

The V and J genes are TRBV5-8 and TRBJ1-5; D possibly corresponds to TRBD1 (5 bases). Between the trimmed V and J ends, which lost 4 bases and 4 bases, there was a span of 18 bases. Per the germline V gene, CDR1 is SGHTS and CDR2 is YDEGEE. There are 16 residues in the CDR3. The CDR3 region is CASSQGPREDNQPQHF. CDR3 bases: TGTGCCAGCAGCCAAGGTCCCAGGGAAGATAATCAGCCCCAGCATTTT.

The chain links TRBV7-8 to TRBJ1-3; D may be TRBD1 (6 bases). The CDR3 is 16 residues long. V dropped 1 base and J dropped 0 bases, with 10 bases sitting between them. Germline values: CDR1 SGHVS, CDR2 FQNEAQ. CDR3: CASSLDRVSSGNTIYF. The DNA of the CDR3 is TGTGCCAGCAGCTTAGACAGGGTGAGCTCTGGAAACACCATATATTTT.

This clone was found a few times. CDR3 amino acids: CASGRVREKLFF. The CDR3 DNA reads as TGTGCCAGCGGCAGGGTCAGGGAAAAACTGTTTTTT. The rearrangement joins TRBV27 to TRBJ1-4, with D perhaps TRBD1 (5 bases). CDR1 and CDR2 from the germline V gene are MNHEY and SMNVEV (reference sequence). This CDR3 is 12 amino acids long. V lost 8 bases, J lost 8 bases, and 12 bases lay in between. The complete variable domain, with remaining parts taken from reference TRBV27 and TRBJ1-4, reads EAQVTQNPRYLITVTGKKLTVTCSQNMNHEYMSWYRQDPGLGLRQIYYSMNVEVTDKGDVPEGYKVSRKEKRNFPLILESPSPNQTSLYFCASGRVREKLFFGSGTQLSVL.

This CDR3 reads CASSIERVPYGYTF. CDR3 DNA sequence: TGTGCCAGTAGTATCGAGCGGGTACCCTATGGCTACACCTTC. The chain couples TRBV19 to TRBJ1-2; D gene unclear. Between the trimmed V and J ends, which lost 3 bases and 4 bases, there was a span of 12 bases. This CDR3 comprises 14 residues. CDR1 and CDR2 (germline): LNHDA, SQIVND (reference sequence).

This clone was recorded once. The chain is built from TRBV4-2 and TRBJ1-4; possible D gene TRBD1, 5 bases. The CDR3 is 17 amino acids. V was clipped by 1 base and J by 4 bases, with 16 bases between them. CDR1 and CDR2 (germline): LGHNA, YNFKEQ. CDR3 DNA sequence: TGTGCCAGCAGCCAAGTAGAACGGGGGTTAAGTAATGAAAAACTGTTTTTT. This codes for CASSQVERGLSNEKLFF.

The genes are TRBV5-1 and TRBJ1-1, with 9 bases identical to TRBD1. The CDR3 covers 16 residues. The ends lost 0 bases at V and 4 bases at J; junction bases unmatched: 7. CDR1 and CDR2 (germline): SGHRS, YFSETQ. CDR3 residues: CASSLEGQGGGTEAFF. Here the CDR3 DNA reads TGCGCCAGCAGCTTGGAGGGACAGGGTGGGGGCACTGAAGCTTTCTTT.

This chain connects TRBV19 to TRBJ1-1, with 7 nucleotides matching TRBD1. V was pared by 6 bases and J by 1 base, with 5 bases of the junction left unmatched. The CDR3 covers 14 residues. Germline V lookup: CDR1 LNHDA, CDR2 SQIVND (reference sequence). The CDR3: CASRVTGTNTEAFF. As DNA, the CDR3 is TGTGCCAGTAGGGTGACAGGGACGAACACTGAAGCTTTCTTT.

The V call is TRBV15, the J call TRBJ1-1, with TRBD1 matching over 9 bases. J gave up 7 bases and V 5 bases, and 5 bases lay outside the gene matches. The CDR3 sequence is 13 residues long. Germline lookup yields CDR1 LNHNV and CDR2 YYDKDF (reference sequence). In nucleotides, the CDR3 is TGTGCCACCAGCGACAGGGGGGTAGGTGAAGCTTTCTTT. Translation gives CATSDRGVGEAFF.

The J gene is TRBJ2-5, the V gene TRBV30, with 13 bases aligning to TRBD2. Germline V gene sequence: CDR1 GTSNPN, CDR2 SVGIG (reference sequence). The J segment lost 0 bases and the V segment lost 3 bases, leaving 1 base of the junction unmatched. The CDR3 is 15 residues long. DNA for the CDR3: TGTGCCTGGAGGGGACTAGCGGGGAACCAAGAGACCCAGTACTTC. It is translated as CAWRGLAGNQETQYF.

The rearrangement uses TRBV27 and TRBJ1-6, with unresolved D. Per the germline V gene, CDR1 is MNHEY and CDR2 is SMNVEV (reference sequence). The V and J ends lost 3 bases and 6 bases respectively, with 9 bases between them. The CDR3 is 14 amino acids. The CDR3 DNA reads TGTGCCAGCAGTTTTGGGCATCCTAATTCACCCCTCCACTTT. Protein sequence: CASSFGHPNSPLHF.

The chain links TRBV5-1 to TRBJ1-2; TRBD1 matches 8 bases. The V segment lost 4 bases and the J segment 3 bases; nucleotides outside the gene matches: 5. This CDR3 is built from 14 residues. CDR1 is SGHRS, CDR2 YFSETQ, per germline. CDR3 nucleotides: TGCGCCAGCAGCGTACAGGGGGGCTACTATGGCTACACCTTC. Amino acid sequence: CASSVQGGYYGYTF.

The chain links TRBV5-1 to TRBJ1-5; unclear D gene. Germline values: CDR1 SGHRS, CDR2 YFSETQ. This CDR3 comprises 15 residues. The V gene lost 2 bases and the J gene lost 0 bases, with 9 bases spanning the gap. The CDR3 coding sequence is TGCGCCAGCAGCTTAGCTCCAAATAGCAATCAGCCCCAGCATTTT. Translated: CASSLAPNSNQPQHF.

This clone was seen once. The chain recombines TRBV25-1 with TRBJ1-5; maybe TRBD1 (6 bases). The CDR3 sequence is 14 residues long. The V gene's germline CDR1 is MGHDK and CDR2 SYGVNS. V gave up 5 bases and J gave up 6 bases, with 14 bases separating them. The CDR3 coding sequence is TGTGCCAGCAGTTTTTCAGGGGACGGTCAGCCCCAGCATTTT. As protein: CASSFSGDGQPQHF.